A single sample is the source of the 6 T cell receptor beta chains below, sequenced in a study of monozygotic twins with inflammatory bowel disease. With the 5' RACE reads reprocessed, TCRdb shows one record per CDR3 protein and no DNA. The sample totals 350,000 to 500,000 distinct CDR3 sequences. Sequencing was performed on blood. The receptors originated from a human donor with ulcerative colitis or Crohn's disease, or a healthy co-twin of an affected twin (not recorded which).

The chain's CDR3 is CASSHRTTEAFF. The rearrangement uses TRBV6-5 and TRBJ1-1. Germline V gene lookup returns CDR1 MNHEY and CDR2 SVGAGI. CDR3 length: 12 amino acids.

The chain uses TRBV7-2 and TRBJ2-1; TCRdb indicates TRBD1, and absent DNA this call remains unverified. The CDR3 consists of 14 residues. Germline CDR1 SGHTA, CDR2 FQGNSA. CDR3 loop: CASSLDAGGGEQFF. The variable domain in full, with the rest retrieved from reference TRBV7-2 and TRBJ2-1, is GAGVSQSPSNKVTEKGKDVELRCDPISGHTALYWYRQSLGQGLEFLIYFQGNSAPDKSGLPSDRFSAERTGGSVSTLTIQRTQQEDSAVYLCASSLDAGGGEQFFGPGTRLTVL.

The chain combines TRBV19 with TRBJ1-3; with no DNA, the TCRdb D assignment of TRBD1 cannot be verified. CDR1 LNHDA and CDR2 SQIVND come from the germline V gene (reference sequence). The CDR3 runs to 16 residues. The CDR3 protein is CASSPTSGSSGNTIYF.

The V and J genes are TRBV9 and TRBJ2-1; TCRdb indicates TRBD1, and absent DNA this call remains unverified. Germline loops: CDR1 SGDLS, CDR2 YYNGEE. The CDR3 contains 16 residues. The chain's CDR3 is CASSVTPTRTDGEQFF.

The chain recombines TRBV12-3 or TRBV12-4 with TRBJ1-3. The CDR3 is 18 amino acids. The CDR3 loop reads CASSLKGVGVSGGNTIYF.

The V gene is TRBV20-1, the J gene TRBJ2-1; the D call of TRBD1 rests on TCRdb alone, since no DNA is present to check it. The CDR3 loop spans 13 amino acids. Germline loops: CDR1 DFQATT, CDR2 SNEGSKA (reference sequence). The CDR3 sequence: CSAPPGDPNEQFF.